The rows below give T cell receptor beta chains drawn from one sample of a study of prognosis after radiotherapy for stage I lung cancer. TCRdb used MiXCR to reprocess the multiplex PCR reads, holding one entry per CDR3 protein. The sample records tens of thousands of distinct CDR3 sequences, about half being singletons. This sample comprised PBMCs, obtained before or after stereotactic body radiation therapy (not recorded which). These receptors came from a donor over 45 with non-small cell lung cancer. Each CDR3 is given with its conserved first and last residue. The order of the fields is V gene, J gene, clone size, CDR3 protein. Not all rows give a size; the values are once, few, many and, for expanded clones, a class.

TRBV5-1	TRBJ2-3	.	CASILHNMQYF
TRBV4-3	TRBJ1-4	many	CASSQSQGDGEKLFF
TRBV20-1	TRBJ1-5	.	CSARGLELYSNQPQHF
TRBV28	TRBJ2-1	once	CASSSGDEQFF
TRBV4-1	TRBJ2-1	many	CASSQVGLRGTYNEQFF
TRBV5-4	TRBJ1-1	many	CASSLPLRAEAFF
TRBV11-2	TRBJ2-2	medium-sized	CATGPQNRGRMNTGELFF
TRBV27	TRBJ2-5	.	CASSATSGRWETQYF
TRBV28	TRBJ2-2	medium-sized	CASSGSGRNTGELFF
TRBV6-2/TRBV6-3	TRBJ2-4	many	CASSEQGTSGRAKNIQYF
TRBV5-6	TRBJ2-5	many	CASGSFESAGTKETQYF
TRBV20-1	TRBJ1-1	.	CSAIEIGVNTESFF
TRBV6-9	TRBJ1-5	medium-sized	CASSDPTGHMSNQPQHF
TRBV6-9	TRBJ2-6	many	CASSYRGPGANVLTF
TRBV10-3	TRBJ2-3	many	CAISEGSGSTDTQYF
TRBV9	TRBJ2-1	many	CASSVKGQGSYNEQFF
TRBV7-3	TRBJ2-5	many	CASSRGSGETQYF
TRBV30	TRBJ1-5	.	CAWSGGGTSNQPQHF
TRBV6-1	TRBJ1-1	many	CASGLLRNTEAFF
TRBV3-1	TRBJ2-4	few	CASSQGWGGAVYIQYF
TRBV9	TRBJ2-3	.	CASSVEARGREDTQYF
TRBV30	TRBJ2-2	.	CAWSVPGAMSGELFF
TRBV20-1	TRBJ2-7	.	CSAPSGTSYEQYF
TRBV6-1	TRBJ1-1	.	CDSSNRVNIEAFF
TRBV11-2	TRBJ1-2	.	CASSLGRDFGGYTF
TRBV9	TRBJ1-1	many	CASSVGAGPMNTEAFF
TRBV5-4	TRBJ2-3	many	CASSLATGGLSTDTQYF
TRBV19	TRBJ2-5	.	CASTPTETLETQYF
TRBV6-4	TRBJ2-1	.	CASSGVYNDQFF
TRBV6-2/TRBV6-3	TRBJ2-5	.	CASSYSAWAWETQYF
TRBV11-1	TRBJ1-1	.	CASSLATGREAFF
TRBV5-6	TRBJ2-3	.	CARSLADSLDTQYF
TRBV2	TRBJ2-1	.	CSSIIGRLAGPYNEQFF
TRBV15	TRBJ2-5	many	CATSRNPTGQETQYF
TRBV25-1	TRBJ2-7	many	CASSERTGTYEQYF
TRBV5-6	TRBJ2-2	many	CASSLGGGELFF
TRBV15	TRBJ2-3	.	CATSKNGGSTDTQYF
TRBV5-5	TRBJ1-6	many	CASSRGTGSRSYNSPLHF
TRBV4-1	TRBJ2-3	many	CASSQDIAGGVTDTQYF
TRBV5-8	TRBJ1-1	.	CVISRGTGRTEAFF
TRBV20-1	TRBJ2-5	few	CSARDIGGRIQETQYF
TRBV6-1	TRBJ2-6	.	CASNNGLISGANVLTF
TRBV9	TRBJ1-2	many	CASSVGTALFYGYTF
TRBV3-1	TRBJ1-1	many	CASSQGLSMNTEAFF
TRBV20-1	TRBJ2-2	.	CSARDNTGELFF
TRBV5-4	TRBJ2-3	.	CARSFGGVETDTQYF
TRBV6-2/TRBV6-3	TRBJ1-3	.	CTSRLSTGHTGNTIYF